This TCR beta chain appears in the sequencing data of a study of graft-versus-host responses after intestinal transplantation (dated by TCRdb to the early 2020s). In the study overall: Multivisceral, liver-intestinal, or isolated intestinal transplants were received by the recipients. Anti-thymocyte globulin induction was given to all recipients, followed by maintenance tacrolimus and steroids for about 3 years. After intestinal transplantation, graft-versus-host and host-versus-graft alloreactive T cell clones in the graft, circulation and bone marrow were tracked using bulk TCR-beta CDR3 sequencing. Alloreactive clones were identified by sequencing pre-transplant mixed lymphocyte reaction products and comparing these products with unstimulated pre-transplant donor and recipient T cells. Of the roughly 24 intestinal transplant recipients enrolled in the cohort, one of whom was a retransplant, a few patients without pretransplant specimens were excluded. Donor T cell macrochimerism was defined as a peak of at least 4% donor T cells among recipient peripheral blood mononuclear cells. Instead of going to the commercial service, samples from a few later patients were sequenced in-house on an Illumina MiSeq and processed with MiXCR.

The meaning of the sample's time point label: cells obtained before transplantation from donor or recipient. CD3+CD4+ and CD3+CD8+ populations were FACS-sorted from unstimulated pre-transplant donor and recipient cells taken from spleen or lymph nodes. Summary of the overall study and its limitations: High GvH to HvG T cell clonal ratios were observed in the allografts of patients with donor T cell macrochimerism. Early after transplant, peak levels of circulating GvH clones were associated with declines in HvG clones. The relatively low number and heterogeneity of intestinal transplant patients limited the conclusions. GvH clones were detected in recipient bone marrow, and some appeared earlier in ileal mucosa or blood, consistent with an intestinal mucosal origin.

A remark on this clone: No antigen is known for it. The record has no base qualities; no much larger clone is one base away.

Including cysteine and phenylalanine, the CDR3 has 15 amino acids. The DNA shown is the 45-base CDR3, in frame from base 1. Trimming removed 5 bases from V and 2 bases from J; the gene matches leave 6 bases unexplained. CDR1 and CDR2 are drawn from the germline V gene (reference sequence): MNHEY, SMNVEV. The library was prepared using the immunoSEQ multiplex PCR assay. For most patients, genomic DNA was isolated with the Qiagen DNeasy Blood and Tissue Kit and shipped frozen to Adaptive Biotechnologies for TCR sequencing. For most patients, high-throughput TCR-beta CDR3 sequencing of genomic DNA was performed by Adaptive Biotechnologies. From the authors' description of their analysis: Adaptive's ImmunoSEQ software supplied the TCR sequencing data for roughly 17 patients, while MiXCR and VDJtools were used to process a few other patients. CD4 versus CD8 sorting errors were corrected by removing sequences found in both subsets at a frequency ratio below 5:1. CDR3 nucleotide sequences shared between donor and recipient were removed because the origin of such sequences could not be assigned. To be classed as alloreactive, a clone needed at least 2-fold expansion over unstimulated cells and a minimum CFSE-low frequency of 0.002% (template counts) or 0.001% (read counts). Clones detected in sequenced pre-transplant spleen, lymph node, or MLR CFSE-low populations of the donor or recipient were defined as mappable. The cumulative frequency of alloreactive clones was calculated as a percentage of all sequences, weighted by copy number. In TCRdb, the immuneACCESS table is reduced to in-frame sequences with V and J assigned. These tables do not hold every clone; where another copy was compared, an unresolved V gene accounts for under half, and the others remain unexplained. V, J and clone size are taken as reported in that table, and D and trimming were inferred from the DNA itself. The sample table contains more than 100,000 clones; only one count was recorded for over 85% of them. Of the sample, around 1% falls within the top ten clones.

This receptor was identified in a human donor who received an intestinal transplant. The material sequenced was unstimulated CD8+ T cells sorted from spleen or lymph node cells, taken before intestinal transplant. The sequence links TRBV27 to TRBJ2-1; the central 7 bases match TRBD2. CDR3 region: CASSPPSGAYNEQFF. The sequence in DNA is TGTGCCAGCAGTCCCCCTAGCGGTGCCTACAATGAGCAGTTCTTC.